The 16 T cell receptor beta chains listed next were all sequenced from one sample in a study of blood T cell repertoires in COVID-19. Using immunoSEQ multiplex PCR, the repertoire was profiled, and TCRdb retains in-frame clones only, with some absent. The sample carries 65,000 to 80,000 clones, 87% recorded once. The specimen was peripheral blood. The source is a man aged 50 to 60 with active COVID-19.

J is TRBJ2-7 and V is TRBV6-6, with 7 bases matching TRBD1. V trimming: 0 bases; J trimming: 4 bases; junction bases outside the gene matches: 9. Germline-derived CDR1 and CDR2 are MNHNY and SVGAGI (reference sequence). This CDR3 is built from 16 residues. In DNA, the CDR3 is TGTGCCAGCAGTTACTCCACAGGGGAGAGGAGGTACGAGCAGTACTTC. Translating gives CASSYSTGERRYEQYF.

Of note for this clone: At one end the junction does not follow the germline gene, possibly because of a read error. The chain recombines TRBV18 with TRBJ2-3; the D gene is possibly TRBD1 (7 bases). CDR3 length: 17 amino acids. CDR1 and CDR2 from the germline V gene are KGHSH and LQKENI. CDR3 sequence: CASSPLGQGGQGDTQYF. The CDR3, as DNA: TGTGCCAGCTCCCCACTCGGGCAGGGGGGCCAGGGAGATACGCAGTATTTT.

The rearrangement links TRBV30 to TRBJ1-2, with 8 bases identical to TRBD1. The junction had 7 bases not matched to a gene; V was cut back by 5 bases and J by 2 bases. The CDR3 extends over 14 amino acids. Germline assignment: CDR1 GTSNPN and CDR2 SVGIG (reference sequence). The chain's CDR3 is CAWASTGVNYGYTF. Written as DNA, the CDR3 is TGTGCCTGGGCCTCGACAGGGGTGAACTATGGCTACACCTTC.

V and J are TRBV5-5 and TRBJ2-1; 7 bases are a match to TRBD2. Trimming removed 4 bases from V and 1 base from J; junction bases left unmatched: 5. The CDR3 totals 15 residues. Per the germline V gene, CDR1 is SGHKS and CDR2 is YYEKEE (reference sequence). CDR3 DNA: TGTGCCAGCAGCAACCAAGCGGGATCCTACAATGAGCAGTTCTTC. It encodes CASSNQAGSYNEQFF.

The V gene is TRBV5-1, the J gene TRBJ2-1; 10 nucleotides match TRBD2. The CDR3 is 18 residues long. In germline, CDR1 is SGHRS, CDR2 YFSETQ. V was clipped by 4 bases and J by 2 bases; unmatched bases: 12. CDR3 amino acids: CASSGPGLATHPYNEQFF. The CDR3 DNA sequence: TGCGCCAGCAGCGGACCGGGACTAGCGACCCACCCCTACAATGAGCAGTTCTTC.

The sample holds many counts of this clone. V is TRBV6-5 and J is TRBJ2-2; TRBD1 might be the D (5 bases). Germline lookup yields CDR1 MNHEY and CDR2 SVGAGI. CDR3 size: 15 residues. Trimming stripped 6 bases from V and 5 bases from J, with 16 bases between. Written as DNA, the CDR3 is TGTGCCAGCAGGAAAGGAGACAGTTATACCGGGGAGCTGTTTTTT. Translating gives CASRKGDSYTGELFF.

The rearrangement uses TRBV5-1 and TRBJ1-4, with D possibly TRBD1 on 5 matching bases. Trimming stripped 6 bases from V and 8 bases from J, with 17 bases between. CDR1 is SGHRS and CDR2 is YFSETQ in the germline V gene. The CDR3 length is 14 residues. The chain's CDR3 is CASTPGGGSEKLFF. CDR3 coding DNA: TGCGCCAGCACCCCGGGCGGGGGTTCGGAAAAACTGTTTTTT.

The chain has TRBV4-2 and TRBJ1-6; the D is unclear. Germline CDR1 and CDR2: LGHNA and YNFKEQ. Trimming removed 1 base from V and 4 bases from J, with 17 bases in between. This CDR3 is built from 18 residues. The CDR3 coding sequence is TGTGCCAGCAGCCAAGGGGCTGGGCCCCAAAATTATAATTCACCCCTCCACTTT. Residues: CASSQGAGPQNYNSPLHF.

There are a few counts of this clone. This rearrangement joins TRBV6-2 or TRBV6-3 to TRBJ2-3, with 15 nucleotides matching TRBD2. Germline V gene data show CDR1 as MNHEY and CDR2 as SVGEGT. The J segment lost 2 bases and the V segment lost 5 bases, leaving 5 bases of the junction unmatched. The CDR3 consists of 17 residues. For the CDR3, the DNA is TGTGCCAGCAGTACCGGGACTAGCGGGAGGAACACAGATACGCAGTATTTT. It encodes CASSTGTSGRNTDTQYF.

The chain uses TRBV27 and TRBJ2-1, with 11 bases aligning to TRBD2. Germline trimming cut 4 bases from V and 0 bases from J; bases unmatched to any gene: 2. Germline assignment: CDR1 MNHEY and CDR2 SMNVEV (reference sequence). This CDR3 comprises 16 residues. The CDR3 coding sequence is TGTGCCAGCAGTTCAACTAGCGGGGGCTCCTACAATGAGCAGTTCTTC. It codes for CASSSTSGGSYNEQFF.

This clone was observed once. J is TRBJ2-7 and V is TRBV30; a weak D match, TRBD1 (5 bases). The CDR3 sequence is 15 residues long. Germline CDR1 and CDR2: GTSNPN and SVGIG (reference sequence). Trimming pared 0 bases from V and 2 bases from J, leaving 14 bases between. DNA for the CDR3: TGTGCCTGGAGTGTAGGGGTATCCTTTACCTACGAGCAGTACTTC. It codes for CAWSVGVSFTYEQYF.

This rearrangement joins TRBV18 to TRBJ2-1, with 16 nucleotides matching TRBD2. Germline assignment: CDR1 KGHSH and CDR2 LQKENI. V shed 1 base and J 9 bases; nucleotides not matched to a gene: 15. The CDR3 totals 20 residues. The DNA of the CDR3 is TGTGCCAGCTCACCACTGAAAGGAGCAAAGGGACTAGCGGGAGGGGGTGAGCAGTTCTTC. As protein: CASSPLKGAKGLAGGGEQFF.

The chain couples TRBV7-9 to TRBJ1-2; 7 bases map to TRBD1. Germline loops: CDR1 SEHNR, CDR2 FQNEAQ (reference sequence). V shed 5 bases, J shed 3 bases, and the junction held 6 bases outside the gene matches. The CDR3 consists of 14 residues. The CDR3 nucleotides read TGTGCCAGCAGCCTAACCAGGGGGGACTATGGCTACACCTTC. As protein: CASSLTRGDYGYTF.

This sequence joins TRBV9 and TRBJ2-3; D might be TRBD1 (5 bases). The CDR3 spans 18 residues. V was trimmed by 1 base and J by 0 bases, leaving 18 bases between them. Germline V CDR1 and CDR2: SGDLS, YYNGEE. Written as DNA, the CDR3 is TGTGCCAGCAGCGTATCAACCCCAGGGATTTCTAGCACAGATACGCAGTATTTT. This sequence encodes CASSVSTPGISSTDTQYF.

This chain uses TRBV12-3 or TRBV12-4 with TRBJ2-3; no definite D call. The germline V and J ends were trimmed by 6 bases and 6 bases, with 13 bases remaining between them. The CDR3 spans 13 residues. CDR3 sequence reads: CASSTSWPDTQYF. The CDR3 nucleotides read TGTGCCAGCAGCACCTCTTGGCCTGATACGCAGTATTTT.

CDR3 sequence reads: CASYPYRGAGYGYTF. In DNA, the CDR3 is TGCGCCAGCTATCCCTACAGGGGAGCGGGCTATGGCTACACCTTC. The rearrangement joins TRBV4-1 to TRBJ1-2; 7 positions agree with TRBD1. The CDR3 covers 15 residues. The junction had 13 bases not matched to a gene; V was cut back by 8 bases and J by 4 bases. Germline-derived CDR1 and CDR2 are MGHRA and YSYEKL.